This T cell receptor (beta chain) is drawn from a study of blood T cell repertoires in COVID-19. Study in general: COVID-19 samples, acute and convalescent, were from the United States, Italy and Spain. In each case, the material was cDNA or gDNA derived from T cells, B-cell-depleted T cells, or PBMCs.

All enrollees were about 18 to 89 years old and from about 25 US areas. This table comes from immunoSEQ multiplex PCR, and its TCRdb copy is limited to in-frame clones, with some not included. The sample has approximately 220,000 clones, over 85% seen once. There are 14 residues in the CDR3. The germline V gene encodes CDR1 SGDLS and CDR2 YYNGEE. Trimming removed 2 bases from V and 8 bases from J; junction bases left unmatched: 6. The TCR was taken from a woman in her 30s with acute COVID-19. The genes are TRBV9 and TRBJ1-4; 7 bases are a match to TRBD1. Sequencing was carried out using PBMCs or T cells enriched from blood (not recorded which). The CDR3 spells CASSVSGTDEKLFF. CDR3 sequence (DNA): TGTGCCAGCAGCGTCTCCGGGACAGACGAAAAACTGTTTTTT.